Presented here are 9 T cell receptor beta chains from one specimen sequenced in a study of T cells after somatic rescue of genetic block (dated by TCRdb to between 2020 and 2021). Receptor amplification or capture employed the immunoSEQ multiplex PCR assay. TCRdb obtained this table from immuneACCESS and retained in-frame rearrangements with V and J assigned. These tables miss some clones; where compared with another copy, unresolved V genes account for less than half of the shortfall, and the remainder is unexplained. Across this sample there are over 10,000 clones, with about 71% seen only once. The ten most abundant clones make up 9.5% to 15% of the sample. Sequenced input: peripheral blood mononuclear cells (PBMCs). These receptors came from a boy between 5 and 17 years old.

CDR3 sequence (DNA): TGCGCCAGCAGCGTGGGACAGGGGGTAATAACTAATGAAAAACTGTTTTTT. Translating it yields CASSVGQGVITNEKLFF. V and J are TRBV5-1 and TRBJ1-4; 11 positions match TRBD1. V dropped 4 bases and J dropped 1; count of bases not matched to a gene: 6. The CDR3 is 17 residues long. Per germline, CDR1 SGHRS and CDR2 YFSETQ.

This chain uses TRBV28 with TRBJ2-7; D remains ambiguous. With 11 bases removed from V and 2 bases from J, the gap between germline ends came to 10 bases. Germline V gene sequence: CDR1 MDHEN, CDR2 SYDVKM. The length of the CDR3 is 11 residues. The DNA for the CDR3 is TGTGCCTGCACGACCCCCTACGAGCAGTACTTC. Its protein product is CACTTPYEQYF. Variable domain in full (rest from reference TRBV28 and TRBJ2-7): DVKVTQSSRYLVKRTGEKVFLECVQDMDHENMFWYRQDPGLGLRLIYFSYDVKMKEKGDIPEGYSVSREKKERFSLILESASTNQTSMYLCACTTPYEQYFGPGTRLTVT.

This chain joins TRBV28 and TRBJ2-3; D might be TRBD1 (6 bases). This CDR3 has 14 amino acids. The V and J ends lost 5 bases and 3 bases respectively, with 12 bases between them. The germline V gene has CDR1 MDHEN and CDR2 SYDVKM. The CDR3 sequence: CASSRQVKTDTQYF. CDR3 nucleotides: TGTGCCAGCAGTAGACAGGTTAAGACAGATACGCAGTATTTT.

The CDR3 nucleotides read TGCAGCGTTGACAGGGGACAGGGCTCCTACGAGCAGTACTTC. This gives the protein CSVDRGQGSYEQYF. This chain connects TRBV29-1 to TRBJ2-7; 9 bases are a match to TRBD1. Unmatched junction bases numbered 3, after V lost 3 bases and J lost 0 bases. This CDR3 has 14 residues. Germline CDR1 reads SQVTM; CDR2 reads ANQGSEA.

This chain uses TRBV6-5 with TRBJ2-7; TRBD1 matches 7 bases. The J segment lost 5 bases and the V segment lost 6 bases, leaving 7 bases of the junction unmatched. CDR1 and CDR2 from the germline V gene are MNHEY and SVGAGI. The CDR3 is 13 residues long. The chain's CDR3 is CASSHSTGNEQYF. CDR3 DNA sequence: TGTGCCAGCAGCCACTCGACAGGGAACGAGCAGTACTTC.

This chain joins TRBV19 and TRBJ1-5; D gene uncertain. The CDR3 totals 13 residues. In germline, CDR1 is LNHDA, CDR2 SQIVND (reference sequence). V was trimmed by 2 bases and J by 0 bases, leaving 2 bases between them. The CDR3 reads CASSIPSNQPQHF. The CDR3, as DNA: TGTGCCAGTAGTATACCTAGCAATCAGCCCCAGCATTTT.

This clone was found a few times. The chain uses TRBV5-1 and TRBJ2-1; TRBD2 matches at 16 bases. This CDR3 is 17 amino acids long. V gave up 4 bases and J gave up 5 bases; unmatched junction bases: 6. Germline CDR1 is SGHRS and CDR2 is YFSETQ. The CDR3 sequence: CASSAPGLAGGHNEQFF. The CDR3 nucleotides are TGCGCCAGCAGCGCGCCGGGACTAGCGGGGGGGCACAATGAGCAGTTCTTC.

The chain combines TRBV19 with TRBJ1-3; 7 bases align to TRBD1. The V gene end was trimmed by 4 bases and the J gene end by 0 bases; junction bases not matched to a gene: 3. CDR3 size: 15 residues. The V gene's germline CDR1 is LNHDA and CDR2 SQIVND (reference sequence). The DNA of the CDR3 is TGTGCCAGTAGTACAGGGACAGTCTCTGGAAACACCATATATTTT. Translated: CASSTGTVSGNTIYF. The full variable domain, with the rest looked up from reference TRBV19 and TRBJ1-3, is DGGITQSPKYLFRKEGQNVTLSCEQNLNHDAMYWYRQDPGQGLRLIYYSQIVNDFQKGDIAEGYSVSREKKESFPLTVTSAQKNPTAFYLCASSTGTVSGNTIYFGEGSWLTVV.

CDR3 DNA: TGTGCCAGCAGTCGCACCGGGACCATTAATGAAAAACTGTTTTTT. This encodes CASSRTGTINEKLFF. The chain recombines TRBV28 with TRBJ1-4; D may be TRBD1 (5 bases). Germline loops: CDR1 MDHEN, CDR2 SYDVKM. V gave up 5 bases and J gave up 4 bases, with 14 bases separating them. The CDR3 sequence is 15 residues long.